The present T cell receptor beta chain was sequenced within a study of blood T cell repertoires in COVID-19. Across the study: From the United States, Italy and Spain came samples of acute and convalescent COVID-19.

Sequenced by immunoSEQ multiplex PCR; TCRdb stores in-frame clones only, minus some. The repertoire holds 150,000 to 250,000 clones, 65% to 85% seen once, with roughly 6.9% in the top ten. This CDR3 spans 16 amino acids. Germline V CDR1 and CDR2: LGHDT, YNNKEL (reference sequence). Trimming at V came to 0 bases and at J to 2 bases, leaving 6 bases not matched to a gene. Participant-given clinical history determined each cohort assignment. The chain couples TRBV3-1 (or the pseudogene TRBV3-2) to TRBJ2-7, with 8 positions matching TRBD1. The sample was PBMCs or T cells enriched from blood (not recorded which). The clonotype comes from a man aged 35-49 years who had recovered from COVID-19. CDR3 DNA: TGTGCCAGCAGCCAAGATAAGGGACAGGAGACCTACGAGCAGTACTTC. Amino acids: CASSQDKGQETYEQYF.